These 26 T cell receptor beta chains were sequenced from one sample in a study of a mutant IDH1 vaccine in newly diagnosed glioma. This sample's time point: week 23, last vaccination. With topical imiquimod, each dose of the vaccine consisted of 300 ug of mutant IDH1 20-mer peptide. These receptors have no identified antigens. Sequenced by immunoSEQ multiplex PCR; TCRdb stores in-frame clones only, minus some. The sample lists 75,000 to 80,000 clones; approximately 85% were seen once. Sequenced material: PBMCs, taken from a glioma patient whose treatment included an IDH1 peptide vaccine. All receptors come from a woman aged 45-60 years with glioma.

This clone was observed a handful of times. The chain links TRBV9 to TRBJ1-1, with D unresolved. Per germline, CDR1 SGDLS and CDR2 YYNGEE. The V end lost 5 bases, the J end lost 0 bases, and 8 bases lay between the germline ends. The CDR3 contains 13 residues. The CDR3 sequence is CASSPLMNTEAFF. Written as DNA, the CDR3 is TGTGCCAGCAGTCCTCTGATGAACACTGAAGCTTTCTTT.

The chain carries TRBV19 and TRBJ1-3, with 8 bases identical to TRBD1. The trim removed 3 bases at V and 0 bases at J, leaving 1 base unmatched. The CDR3 runs to 15 residues. Germline values: CDR1 LNHDA, CDR2 SQIVND (reference sequence). This CDR3 reads CASSIGTGSGNTIYF. CDR3 DNA: TGTGCCAGTAGTATCGGGACAGGCTCTGGAAACACCATATATTTT.

The chain combines TRBV7-8 with TRBJ1-3; TRBD1 matches 9 bases. Germline V gene sequence: CDR1 SGHVS, CDR2 FQNEAQ. V trimming: 3 bases; J trimming: 3 bases; junction bases outside the gene matches: 3. The length of the CDR3 is 15 residues. The CDR3 protein is CASSLDRGIGNTIYF. In nucleotides, the CDR3 is TGTGCCAGCAGCTTGGACAGGGGTATTGGAAACACCATATATTTT.

The chain uses TRBV28 and TRBJ1-1; D gene uncertain. From germline, CDR1 is MDHEN and CDR2 SYDVKM. The CDR3 sequence is 11 residues long. The V gene lost 8 bases and the J gene lost 2 bases, with 6 bases spanning the gap. CDR3 in amino acids: CASRENTEAFF. The CDR3 bases are TGTGCCAGCCGTGAAAACACTGAAGCTTTCTTT.

CDR3 sequence (DNA): TGTGCCAGCAGCGGTAGGGGGCAGGGGACTGAAGCTTTCTTT. It codes for CASSGRGQGTEAFF. This chain links TRBV6-6 with TRBJ1-1, with TRBD1 matching 7 bases. The CDR3 extends over 14 amino acids. Germline CDR1 MNHNY, CDR2 SVGAGI (reference sequence). After removal of 6 bases from V and 5 bases from J, the junction contained 9 bases not matched to a gene.

V gene TRBV7-6 combines with J gene TRBJ2-5; either TRBD1 or TRBD2 may supply D (6 bases each). The germline gives CDR1 SGHVS, CDR2 FNYEAQ. The CDR3 is 16 amino acids. V was clipped by 1 base and J by 5 bases, with 17 bases between them. CDR3 nucleotide sequence: TGTGCCAGCAGCTTAGACCCTCCGGGGGCGGCGGAGACCCAGTACTTC. Its translation is CASSLDPPGAAETQYF.

The chain combines TRBV29-1 with TRBJ1-1, with TRBD1 matching 9 bases. V was pared by 2 bases and J by 2 bases, with 3 bases of the junction left unmatched. CDR1 SQVTM and CDR2 ANQGSEA come from the germline V gene. CDR3 length: 14 amino acids. The chain's CDR3 is CSVESQGANTEAFF. The CDR3 nucleotides are TGCAGCGTTGAATCACAGGGGGCAAACACTGAAGCTTTCTTT. Full variable domain (missing parts from reference TRBV29-1 and TRBJ1-1): SAVISQKPSRDICQRGTSLTIQCQVDSQVTMMFWYRQQPGQSLTLIATANQGSEATYESGFVIDKFPISRPNLTFSTLTVSNMSPEDSSIYLCSVESQGANTEAFFGQGTRLTVV.

This clone was detected a few times. This specimen includes other DNA sequences encoding the same CDR3. The chain joins TRBV16 to TRBJ1-5, with TRBD1 identical over 8 bases. This CDR3 is built from 15 residues. The V and J ends lost 0 bases and 2 bases, in that order; junction bases with no gene match: 0. Germline V lookup: CDR1 KGHSY, CDR2 FQNENV. This CDR3 is CASSQSGQGNQPQHF. The DNA for the CDR3 is TGTGCCAGCAGCCAATCGGGACAGGGCAATCAGCCCCAGCATTTT.

This chain uses TRBV6-1 with TRBJ1-1; D gene uncertain. Trimming stripped 10 bases from V and 3 bases from J, with 15 bases between. Germline loops: CDR1 MNHNS, CDR2 SASEGT. The CDR3 is 13 amino acids. The CDR3 sequence is CANGPLLDTEAFF. The CDR3 DNA follows: TGTGCCAACGGGCCTCTTTTGGACACTGAAGCTTTCTTT.

This clone is a singleton in its sample. The genes are TRBV28 and TRBJ2-1; a weak D match, TRBD1 (5 bases). V gave up 5 bases and J gave up 13 bases, with 15 bases separating them. The CDR3 has 12 residues. From germline, CDR1 is MDHEN and CDR2 SYDVKM. CDR3 sequence reads: CASSALRGPQFF. The CDR3 nucleotides read TGTGCCAGCAGTGCTCTTAGGGGCCCTCAGTTCTTC. Looking up the rest from reference TRBV28 and TRBJ2-1 gives the full variable domain: DVKVTQSSRYLVKRTGEKVFLECVQDMDHENMFWYRQDPGLGLRLIYFSYDVKMKEKGDIPEGYSVSREKKERFSLILESASTNQTSMYLCASSALRGPQFFGPGTRLTVL.

In DNA, the CDR3 is TGTGCCAGCAGGGAAAGATCCTACAATGAGCAGTTCTTC. The encoded protein is CASRERSYNEQFF. This chain connects TRBV28 to TRBJ2-1; D remains ambiguous. The germline V and J ends were trimmed by 6 bases and 1 base, with 7 bases remaining between them. The germline gives CDR1 MDHEN, CDR2 SYDVKM. The CDR3 runs 13 residues.

The sample holds a few counts of this clone. This sequence joins TRBV29-1 and TRBJ1-1, with 8 positions matching TRBD1. The CDR3 totals 12 residues. Unmatched junction bases numbered 2, after V lost 7 bases and J lost 1 base. Germline CDR1 SQVTM, CDR2 ANQGSEA. The chain's CDR3 is CSAGTGNTEAFF. The CDR3 bases are TGCAGCGCCGGGACAGGGAACACTGAAGCTTTCTTT. The whole variable domain, filled in from reference TRBV29-1 and TRBJ1-1, reads SAVISQKPSRDICQRGTSLTIQCQVDSQVTMMFWYRQQPGQSLTLIATANQGSEATYESGFVIDKFPISRPNLTFSTLTVSNMSPEDSSIYLCSAGTGNTEAFFGQGTRLTVV.

This chain links TRBV27 with TRBJ2-1; D is undetermined. V lost 2 bases and J 7 bases, leaving 9 bases between the germline ends. The V gene's germline CDR1 is MNHEY and CDR2 SMNVEV (reference sequence). This CDR3 comprises 13 residues. DNA for the CDR3: TGTGCCAGCAGTTTAAAGAGTATAAATGAGCAGTTCTTC. It translates to CASSLKSINEQFF.

The V call is TRBV20-1, the J call TRBJ2-7, with D hard to call. Between the trimmed V and J ends, which lost 3 bases and 5 bases, there was a span of 8 bases. Looked up from germline, CDR1 is DFQATT and CDR2 is SNEGSKA (reference sequence). CDR3 length: 11 amino acids. CDR3 bases: TGCAGTGCTAGCAACGAGAACGAGCAGTACTTC. Its translation is CSASNENEQYF.

The chain is built from TRBV10-1 and TRBJ2-5; TRBD1 matches 7 bases. CDR1 and CDR2 (germline): WNHNN, SYGVQD (reference sequence). CDR3 length: 13 amino acids. With 4 bases clipped from V and 4 bases from J, the junction kept 3 bases outside the gene matches. The CDR3 loop reads CASSGAGGETQYF. CDR3 nucleotide sequence: TGCGCCAGCAGTGGGGCAGGGGGAGAGACCCAGTACTTC.

The chain is built from TRBV5-1 and TRBJ1-4, with TRBD1 matching over 7 bases. The V gene end was trimmed by 5 bases and the J gene end by 7 bases; junction bases not matched to a gene: 11. Germline V lookup: CDR1 SGHRS, CDR2 YFSETQ. CDR3 size: 15 residues. The CDR3 loop is CASSIVQGEGEKLFF. In DNA, the CDR3 is TGCGCCAGCAGTATCGTTCAGGGGGAAGGTGAAAAACTGTTTTTT. Based on the CDR3 plus reference TRBV5-1 and TRBJ1-4, the full variable domain is KAGVTQTPRYLIKTRGQQVTLSCSPISGHRSVSWYQQTPGQGLQFLFEYFSETQRNKGNFPGRFSGRQFSNSRSEMNVSTLELGDSALYLCASSIVQGEGEKLFFGSGTQLSVL.

The chain employs TRBV19 and TRBJ1-2; 8 positions agree with TRBD1. Germline values: CDR1 LNHDA, CDR2 SQIVND (reference sequence). The ends lost 3 bases at V and 6 bases at J; junction bases unmatched: 12. CDR3 length equals 16 residues. The CDR3 protein is CASSIVGTGGKNGYTF. The DNA for the CDR3 is TGTGCCAGTAGTATCGTAGGCACAGGGGGGAAAAATGGCTACACCTTC. The full variable domain, its missing parts supplied by reference TRBV19 and TRBJ1-2, is DGGITQSPKYLFRKEGQNVTLSCEQNLNHDAMYWYRQDPGQGLRLIYYSQIVNDFQKGDIAEGYSVSREKKESFPLTVTSAQKNPTAFYLCASSIVGTGGKNGYTFGSGTRLTVV.

This sequence joins TRBV7-9 and TRBJ2-1, with 12 bases aligning to TRBD2. Germline trimming cut 5 bases from V and 8 bases from J; bases unmatched to any gene: 10. This CDR3 region has 16 residues. The germline gives CDR1 SEHNR, CDR2 FQNEAQ (reference sequence). The CDR3 sequence is CASSHALAGGPDEQFF. CDR3 sequence (DNA): TGTGCCAGCAGCCATGCCCTAGCGGGAGGGCCCGATGAGCAGTTCTTC.

The genes are TRBV29-1 and TRBJ1-5; D unresolved. From germline, CDR1 is SQVTM and CDR2 ANQGSEA. V lost 6 bases and J lost 3, with 15 bases in between. CDR3 length: 14 residues. The CDR3 region has the DNA TGCAGCGTGTCCGGCGGGCTGAACAATCAGCCCCAGCATTTT. This translates into CSVSGGLNNQPQHF.

The chain links TRBV6-6 to TRBJ2-4; D unresolved. V was trimmed by 6 bases and J by 4 bases, leaving 13 bases between them. The CDR3 sequence is 14 residues long. The germline V gene has CDR1 MNHNY and CDR2 SVGAGI (reference sequence). CDR3 coding DNA: TGTGCCAGCAGCTCATCGGACGAAAAAAACATTCAGTACTTC. Protein product: CASSSSDEKNIQYF.

The chain recombines TRBV5-1 with TRBJ2-1, with D perhaps matching TRBD1 (6 bases). Deletions cut 2 bases from V and 8 bases from J, with 11 bases between. Germline CDR1 SGHRS, CDR2 YFSETQ. This CDR3 has 13 amino acids. CDR3 sequence (DNA): TGCGCCAGCAGCTTAAGGGGGAAGGATGAGCAGTTCTTC. It translates to CASSLRGKDEQFF.

J is TRBJ2-7 and V is TRBV4-2; D is uncertain. Trimming left V 0 bases short and J 3 bases short, with 12 bases between. Germline CDR1 and CDR2: LGHNA and YNFKEQ. The CDR3 runs to 15 residues. CDR3 residues: CASSQDFSDFYEQYF. CDR3 bases: TGTGCCAGCAGCCAAGATTTTTCAGATTTCTACGAGCAGTACTTC.

The chain links TRBV6-5 to TRBJ1-2; D might be TRBD1 (6 bases). Trimming stripped 6 bases from V and 0 bases from J, with 14 bases between. This CDR3 is built from 15 residues. Germline V lookup: CDR1 MNHEY, CDR2 SVGAGI. CDR3 bases: TGTGCCAGCAGCCCTCGACAGGCACCTAACTATGGCTACACCTTC. Protein product: CASSPRQAPNYGYTF.

The V and J genes are TRBV19 and TRBJ2-3; maybe TRBD2 (5 bases). Germline V gene data show CDR1 as LNHDA and CDR2 as SQIVND (reference sequence). Trimming stripped 5 bases from V and 0 bases from J, with 9 bases between. The CDR3 runs to 14 residues. Here the CDR3 reads CASSPRTSTDTQYF. The DNA of the CDR3 is TGTGCCAGTAGTCCCAGGACTAGCACAGATACGCAGTATTTT.

The rearrangement links TRBV10-3 to TRBJ2-3; no firm D call. This CDR3 comprises 13 residues. Trimming shortened V by 11 bases and J by 2 bases, and 14 bases separated the two germline ends. CDR1 ENHRY and CDR2 SYGVKD come from the germline V gene. Here the CDR3 DNA reads TGTGCCGTCCGGACGACCGCCACAGATACGCAGTATTTT. It yields the protein CAVRTTATDTQYF.

The rearrangement joins TRBV6-5 to TRBJ2-1; TRBD1 aligns across 7 bases. CDR1 is MNHEY and CDR2 is SVGAGI in the germline V gene. This CDR3 is 14 amino acids long. V lost 7 bases, J lost 5 bases, and 8 bases stayed unmatched. The CDR3 DNA reads as TGTGCCAGCACCCAACATGGGACAGACAATGAGCAGTTCTTC. Its translation is CASTQHGTDNEQFF.